The entry that follows covers one T cell receptor beta chain sequence. This clone's antigen is unknown. No base qualities exist here, and no much larger clone lies one base off it. These data belong to a study of cytomegalovirus exposure and HLA in healthy donors (TCRdb year 2017). Turning to the overall study: In an earlier analysis of roughly 590 of the donors, around 300 Gb of sequence data and some 120 million unique TCR beta sequences from about 190 million T cells were reported. About 280 gigabases of sequencing data and around 85 million unique TCR sequences made up an early release that covered 500 to 650 HLA-typed donors. Of the 398 genotyped donors, roughly 80% fell in the genetic ancestry cluster associated with self-reported Caucasian donors. The study aimed to test whether signatures of past pathogen exposure could be identified by cataloging public T cell receptors. The T cell repertoires of some 700 subjects were profiled by immunosequencing and related to cytomegalovirus serostatus. Along with the roughly 700-subject first cohort, a separate validation cohort of 120 different subjects was used. To predict cytomegalovirus infection status, the study brought together high-throughput TCR immunosequencing, statistical association of individual TCRs with disease status, and machine learning. In a later analysis, previously published TCR beta repertoires from more than 500 donors were re-analyzed and high-resolution HLA genotyping was added so that TCR occurrence patterns could be studied. In the later analysis, no new phenotypic data were used to find candidate immune exposures; instead, reliance was placed on TCR beta sequences and their occurrence across donors. In an earlier analysis of 500 to 650 of the donors, high-throughput TCR beta sequencing was used to judge whether each TCR beta V gene segment behaved as functional or pseudogenic. Donor age, sex, ethnicity and CMV serostatus were compiled alongside the repertoire data. A later genetic analysis used genome-wide SNP genotypes for about three fifths of the 666 donors, treating that subset as a discovery cohort. All discovery cohort repertoires had been generated using a single sequencing platform. HLA typing included class I and class II loci at four-digit resolution. Typing coverage varied by locus: roughly 620-640 donors for A, B, C, DRB1 and DQB1; roughly 560 for DQA1; about 600 for DPA1; more than 450 for DPB1. Four or five DR-DQ haplotypes were treated as single units for association and clustering because of strong linkage in the cohort. Across roughly 420 genotyped donors of the cohort, an average of about 250,000 unique TCR beta nucleotide sequences per donor were sequenced, and around 20% of those sequences were non-productive.

The cohort consisted of hundreds of healthy bone marrow donors. At the time of sampling, all cohort members were nominally healthy, though unrecorded immune exposures were likely present. The donor was CMV seropositive and belonged to the group of around 300 seropositive cohort members. Each donor provided a peripheral blood sample, and peripheral blood mononuclear cells were used for TCR beta sequencing. The Qiagen DNeasy Blood Extraction Kit was used to extract genomic DNA from the blood cell samples. Library generation was performed with the immunoSEQ multiplex PCR assay. For the multiplex PCR, a mixture combining 60 forward primers for TCR Vbeta segments and 13 reverse primers for TCR Jbeta segments was used. The CDR3 region of rearranged TCR beta genes was amplified from genomic DNA with a multiplex PCR assay. On the Illumina HiSeq System, the amplified TCR beta libraries were sequenced as 87-base-pair reads. The study's processing was this. Across the 600 to 700 repertoires, a later analysis counted 78 million or so unique TCR beta chains, roughly 11 million of which were shared by at least two donors. Raw reads were error-corrected and collapsed into unique sequences by a nearest-neighbor algorithm in which closely related sequences were merged to remove PCR and sequencing errors. Alignment of CDR3 sequences to IMGT reference sequences was used to assign V, D and J gene segments. Each retained sequence needed at least a six-nucleotide match to both a V gene segment and a J gene segment. A rearrangement counted as productive if the CDR3 had no stop codons and remained in frame with V and J, and every other rearrangement counted as non-productive. Following IMGT convention, CDR3 was defined as the stretch from the second conserved V-encoded cysteine to the conserved J-encoded phenylalanine. The earlier analysis of about 500 of the donors excluded sequences that lacked an unambiguous match to a single V gene segment. In an earlier analysis of several hundred of the donors, a V segment was called functional when productive rearrangements were above 56.7%, and segregating when the standard deviation between donors exceeded 5%. A statistical classification framework was built to diagnose cytomegalovirus status from the catalog of TCR beta chain sequences. In a later analysis, V and J genes were assigned by comparing TCR nucleotide sequences against IMGT/GENE-DB human TR gene sequences. In a later analysis, CDR3 sequences and most-parsimonious VDJ recombination scenarios were assigned using the TCRdist pipeline. A later analysis defined each TCR beta chain by its CDR3 amino acid sequence plus V-gene family, and excluded reads lacking a unique V-gene family. To address suspected cross-contamination and a sequencing artifact, a later analysis removed approximately 600 highly shared, low-generation-probability nucleotide sequences. In a later analysis, a clonal expansion index was calculated for each public chain from normalized within-repertoire ranks of inferred template counts. In a later analysis, generation probabilities were computed with a VDJ recombination model fitted to out-of-frame rearrangements, and the resulting probabilities were checked against IGoR. Hypergeometric tests were used in a later analysis to score TCR-TCR, TCR-HLA and TCR-CMV co-occurrence, with a repertoire-size bias correction applied to the TCR pairs. In a later analysis, false discovery rates were estimated by permuting HLA or CMV assignments 20 times. In a later analysis, co-occurring TCRs were grouped with DBSCAN, and TCRdist sequence similarity was added when clustering was performed within HLA-allele-positive subsets. Co-occurrence clustering excluded repertoires with fewer than 30,000 or more than 120,000 public chains, plus five with anomalous nucleotide sharing. Drawn from immuneACCESS, this table holds only the in-frame rearrangements with V and J called that TCRdb kept. Clones are partly lost; checked studies trace under half to an unresolved V gene and leave the rest unexplained. Clone size and V and J calls were adopted from that table, with D and trimming inferred from the DNA. Across this sample there are about 210,000 clones, with roughly 77% seen only once. The ten largest clonotypes hold about 0.36% of the sample.

General conclusions and limits of the study: Presence/absence analyses assumed roughly uniform sequencing depth across donors, an assumption that may not hold. For the cohort, immune exposure information was limited to CMV serostatus. Cytomegalovirus status was reported to be diagnosed by the classifier with high specificity and sensitivity in both the original and validation cohorts. Because counts were too low, under 20 rarely observed V segments, including chromosome 9 orphons, were left out of the earlier analysis of approximately 580 of the donors. An earlier analysis of roughly 570 of the donors showed that most TCR beta V segments appeared in productive rearrangements either about 87% or about 30% of the time, which broadly matched IMGT annotations. Correlated functional status among segregating V segments might be attributable to linkage disequilibrium, but an unknown experimental factor could not be ruled out. Three of the identified cytomegalovirus-associated TCR beta chains were confirmed in vitro to be specific for cytomegalovirus antigens. A further reported finding was that TCR beta sequences accurately predicted the HLA-A and HLA-B alleles for most subjects in the first cohort. Only TCR beta chains were sequenced in this cohort, and the absence of alpha or paired-chain data limited detectable features. In a later analysis, several top co-occurrence clusters were reported to appear linked to parvovirus B19, influenza, CMV and Epstein-Barr virus. Most CMV-associated TCR beta chains appeared to be HLA-restricted in a later analysis, and the HLA associations seemed to be driven largely by CMV exposure. While some public TCRs were present in many individuals, most TCR sequences turned up only very rarely across donors. Strong co-occurrence of HLA alleles, especially DR and DQ, made assigning TCR associations to individual alleles difficult. A later genetic analysis associated a missense DCLRE1C variant with V-gene and J-gene trimming of TCR beta chains, and an independent cohort replicated the association. In a later analysis, 15,000 to 20,000 TCR beta sequences were associated with specific HLA alleles at a false discovery rate of 0.05. The study listed 150 to 200 TCR beta chains as associated with cytomegalovirus. In a later analysis, HLA-associated TCR beta chains showed more clonal expansion and lower generation probabilities than non-associated chains that were equally common. The authors suggested that the approach could potentially be extended to other disease states and immunological phenotypes. A cluster of highly shared sequence variants was judged likely to represent a technical artifact of the sequencing pipeline. In a later genetic analysis, fewer N-insertions in productive TCRs were reported among donors in an Asian-associated ancestry cluster than the approximately 710-donor mean. According to a later analysis, TCR association rates differed among HLA loci, with DRB1 alleles showing the most associated TCRs and HLA-C alleles showing the fewest. Because some donors lacked HLA typing at each locus, the association tests relied only on the typed subset.

The TCR comes from a male donor in good health and CMV-seropositive. Sequenced material: PBMCs.

The CDR3 sequence is CASSPTGGFNQPQHF. The nucleotide sequence is TGTGCCAGCAGCCCGACAGGGGGGTTCAATCAGCCCCAGCATTTT. The sequence joins TRBV7-9 to TRBJ1-5; 9 central nucleotides agree with TRBD1. CDR1 and CDR2, per the germline V gene (reference sequence), are SEHNR and FQNEAQ. The junction shows trimming of 5 bases on V and 3 bases on J, and the gene matches do not reach 5 bases of it. The CDR3, from cysteine to phenylalanine, totals 15 residues. Solely the CDR3 DNA is kept, with 45 bases framed from the first base. Reference TRBV7-9 and TRBJ1-5 proteins supply the regions before and after the CDR3; the full variable domain is: DTGVSQNPRHKITKRGQNVTFRCDPISEHNRLYWYRQTLGQGPEFLTYFQNEAQLEKSRLLSDRFSAERPKGSFSTLEIQRTEQGDSAMYLCASSPTGGFNQPQHFGDGTRLSIL.